This TCR beta chain was retrieved from a study of T cells in narcolepsy. Findings and limits, study-wide: Same-patient CSF and blood CD4+ T cell clonotypes included HCRT-specific and TRIB2-specific autoreactive ones.

With regard to this clone: Its specificity is not known.

This CDR3 is 13 amino acids long. Germline assignment: CDR1 SGHDT and CDR2 YYEEEE. The V end lost 0 bases, the J end lost 9 bases, and 10 bases lay between the germline ends. Assay used: immunoSEQ multiplex PCR; TCRdb lists only in-frame clones, some missing. The repertoire holds approximately 25,000 clones, with approximately 80% as singletons. The chain combines TRBV5-6 with TRBJ2-4; D gene ambiguous. The sequenced sample was CD45RA- memory CD4+ T cells from PBMCs. The sequence derives from a human donor with narcolepsy. The CDR3 region is CASSLAASPIQYF. The CDR3 DNA reads as TGTGCCAGCAGCTTGGCGGCCAGTCCCATTCAGTACTTC.